This note documents a single TCR beta chain sequence. What it binds is not known. The method was immunoSEQ multiplex PCR; TCRdb's version includes in-frame clones alone and lacks a portion of them. Among about 13,000 clones listed, around 80% were seen once. Described time point: neoterminal ileum biopsy at postoperative endoscopy, about 6 months after surgery. The sample belongs to a study of T cell repertoires in ileal Crohn's disease. About the research overall: The M6 sample came from neoterminal ileum during colonoscopy after surgery.

From germline, CDR1 is SGDLS and CDR2 YYNGEE. CDR3 length: 15 amino acids. The ends were cut back, 1 base at V and 0 bases at J, with 10 bases in the middle. Study-wide findings and caveats: Active smokers at surgery had more clonal expansions than non-smokers. Within the first postoperative year, endoscopy came at median roughly 7.3 months.

The receptor comes from an adult with Crohn's disease. The chain is built from TRBV9 and TRBJ1-1, with D unclear. The sample consisted of ileal tissue. The CDR3 region has the DNA TGTGCCAGCAGCGTACGAGGAGGGTTGAACACTGAAGCTTTCTTT. This codes for CASSVRGGLNTEAFF. The variable domain in full, with the rest retrieved from reference TRBV9 and TRBJ1-1, is DSGVTQTPKHLITATGQRVTLRCSPRSGDLSVYWYQQSLDQGLQFLIQYYNGEERAKGNILERFSAQQFPDLHSELNLSSLELGDSALYFCASSVRGGLNTEAFFGQGTRLTVV.